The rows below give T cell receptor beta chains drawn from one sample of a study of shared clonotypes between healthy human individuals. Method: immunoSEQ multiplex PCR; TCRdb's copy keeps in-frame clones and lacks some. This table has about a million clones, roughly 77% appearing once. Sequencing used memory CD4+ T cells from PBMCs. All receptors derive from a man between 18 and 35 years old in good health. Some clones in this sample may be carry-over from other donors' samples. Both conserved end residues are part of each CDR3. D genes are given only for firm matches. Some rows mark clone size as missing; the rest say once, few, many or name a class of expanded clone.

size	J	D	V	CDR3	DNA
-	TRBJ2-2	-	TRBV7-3	CASSLEGASTTGELFF	TGTGCCAGCAGCCTGGAGGGGGCCTCGACAACCGGGGAGCTGTTTTTT
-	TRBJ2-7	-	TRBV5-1	CASSLRGAERDEQYF	TGCGCCAGCAGCTTGCGGGGCGCAGAGAGGGACGAGCAGTACTTC
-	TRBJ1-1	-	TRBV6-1	CASSEAGSNTEAFF	TGTGCCAGCAGTGAAGCAGGGAGTAACACTGAAGCTTTCTTT
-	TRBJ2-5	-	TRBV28	CASSPSKYQETQYF	TGTGCCAGCAGTCCATCGAAATACCAAGAGACCCAGTACTTC
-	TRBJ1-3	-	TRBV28	CASSLTGYSGNTIYF	TGTGCCAGCAGTTTGACAGGTTACTCTGGAAACACCATATATTTT
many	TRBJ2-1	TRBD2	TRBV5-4	CASRLRGLAEMNEQFF	TGTGCCAGCAGATTGCGGGGACTAGCGGAGATGAATGAGCAGTTCTTC
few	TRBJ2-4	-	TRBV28	CASSPSHVRDLKNIQYF	TGTGCCAGCAGTCCAAGCCACGTCCGAGATCTTAAAAACATTCAGTACTTC
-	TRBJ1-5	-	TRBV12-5	CASDIPPGYGNQPQHF	TGTGCTAGTGACATCCCCCCGGGATATGGCAATCAGCCCCAGCATTTT
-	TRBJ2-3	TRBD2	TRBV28	CASSVSGRAESTDTQYF	TGTGCCAGCAGTGTGAGCGGGAGGGCCGAGAGCACAGATACGCAGTATTTT
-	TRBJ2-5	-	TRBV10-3	CAISEWSRETQYF	TGTGCCATCAGTGAGTGGTCGCGGGAGACCCAGTACTTC
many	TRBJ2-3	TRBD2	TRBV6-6	CASGTSGMDTQYF	TGTGCCAGCGGCACTAGCGGGATGGATACGCAGTATTTT
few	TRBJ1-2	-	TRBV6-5	CASSPNREGLDGYTF	TGTGCCAGCAGTCCAAATCGGGAGGGGTTGGATGGCTACACCTTC
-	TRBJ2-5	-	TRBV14	CASSQDLARETQYF	TGTGCCAGCAGCCAAGATCTGGCTCGGGAGACCCAGTACTTC
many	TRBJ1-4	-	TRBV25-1	CASSEHSPDEKLFF	TGTGCCAGCAGTGAACACAGCCCTGATGAAAAACTGTTTTTT
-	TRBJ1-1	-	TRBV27	CASSPRRWGNTEAFF	TGTGCCAGCAGTCCCCGACGCTGGGGAAACACTGAAGCTTTCTTT
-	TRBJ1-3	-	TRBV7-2	CATSWVGSGNTIYF	TGTGCCACCTCTTGGGTGGGCTCTGGAAACACCATATATTTT
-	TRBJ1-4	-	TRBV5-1	CASSPEVGANEKLFF	TGCGCCAGCAGCCCGGAGGTGGGGGCTAATGAAAAACTGTTTTTT
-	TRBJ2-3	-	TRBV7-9	CASSYPLRGGTDTQYF	TGTGCCAGCAGCTACCCCCTCAGAGGAGGCACAGATACGCAGTATTTT
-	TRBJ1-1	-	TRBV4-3	CASSQEPGRNTEAFF	TGCGCCAGCAGCCAAGAACCGGGACGGAACACTGAAGCTTTCTTT
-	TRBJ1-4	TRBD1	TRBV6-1	CAGGTGVGEKLFF	TGTGCCGGCGGGACAGGGGTCGGCGAAAAACTGTTTTTT
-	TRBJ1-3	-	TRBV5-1	CASSLSWYSGNTIYF	TGCGCCAGCAGCTTGTCCTGGTACTCTGGAAACACCATATATTTT
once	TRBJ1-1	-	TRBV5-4	CASSTIGVDAEAFF	TGTGCCAGCAGCACGATTGGTGTAGACGCTGAAGCTTTCTTT
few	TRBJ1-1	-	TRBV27	CASSSEPLNTEAFF	TGTGCCAGCAGTTCTGAACCTTTGAACACTGAAGCTTTCTTT
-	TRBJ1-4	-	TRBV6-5	CASSYVPGFGYEKLFF	TGTGCCAGCAGTTACGTCCCGGGGTTTGGGTACGAAAAACTGTTTTTT
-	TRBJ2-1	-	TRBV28	CASKRAGNEQFF	TGTGCCAGCAAGAGGGCGGGCAATGAGCAGTTCTTC
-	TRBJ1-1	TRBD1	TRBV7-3	CASSLEGQGRTEAFF	TGTGCCAGCAGCTTAGAGGGACAGGGTCGCACTGAAGCTTTCTTT
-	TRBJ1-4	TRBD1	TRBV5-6	CASSPDRDRGPEKLFF	TGTGCCAGCAGCCCAGACCGGGACAGGGGGCCTGAAAAACTGTTTTTT
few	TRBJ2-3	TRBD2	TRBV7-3	CASSRTSETGDTQYF	TGTGCCAGCAGTCGCACTAGCGAGACGGGGGATACGCAGTATTTT
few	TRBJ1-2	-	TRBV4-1	CASSPGPRGLDYGYTF	TGCGCCAGCAGTCCCGGCCCCAGGGGATTGGACTATGGCTACACCTTC
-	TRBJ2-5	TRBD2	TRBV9	CASSVGRSQETQYF	TGTGCCAGCAGCGTCGGGAGGTCCCAAGAGACCCAGTACTTC
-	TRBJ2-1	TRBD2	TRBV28	CASSRGTSRNEQFF	TGTGCCAGCAGCCGGGGGACTAGTCGGAATGAGCAGTTCTTC
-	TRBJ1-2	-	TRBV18	CASSPAGVEGYTF	TGTGCCAGCTCACCCGCCGGGGTGGAGGGCTACACCTTC
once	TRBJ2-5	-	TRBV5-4	CASSREKETQYF	TGTGCCAGCAGCAGAGAAAAAGAGACCCAGTACTTC
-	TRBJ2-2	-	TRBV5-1	CASSPTVPNTGELFF	TGCGCCAGCAGTCCGACTGTACCGAACACCGGGGAGCTGTTTTTT
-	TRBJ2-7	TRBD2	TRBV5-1	CASSPGLAGPLSYEQYF	TGCGCCAGCAGCCCTGGACTAGCGGGACCCCTCTCCTACGAGCAGTACTTC
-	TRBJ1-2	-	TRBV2	CASSGPNYGYTF	TGTGCCAGCAGCGGACCGAACTATGGCTACACCTTC
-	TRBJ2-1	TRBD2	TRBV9	CASSALRLAGNEQFF	TGTGCCAGCAGCGCCCTTCGACTAGCGGGCAATGAGCAGTTCTTC
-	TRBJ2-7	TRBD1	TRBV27	CASSRTGGSYEQYF	TGTGCCAGCAGTCGGACAGGGGGGTCCTACGAGCAGTACTTC
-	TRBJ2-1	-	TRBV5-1	CASSTDPQTSYNEQFF	TGCGCCAGCAGCACAGACCCTCAGACCTCGTACAATGAGCAGTTCTTC
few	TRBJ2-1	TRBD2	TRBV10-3	CAISEKTSGEQFF	TGTGCCATCAGTGAGAAAACTAGCGGTGAGCAGTTCTTC